These 10 T cell receptor beta chains came from one sample sequenced in a study of response to subunit inactivated influenza vaccine. TCRdb recomputed calls from the RT-PCR reads with MiXCR, one row per CDR3 protein. The profile covers about 500,000 distinct CDR3 sequences, with 15% to 20% appearing a single time and less than 4% taken by the ten largest. Specimen: CD4+ T cells sorted from PBMCs, collected approximately 25 months after vaccination. These receptors were collected from a man aged 50-75 years who received an inactivated influenza vaccine.

The DNA of the CDR3 is TGTGCCAGCAGTTTCATGACAGGGAGGGACACTGAAGCTTTCTTT. This encodes CASSFMTGRDTEAFF. The V and J genes are TRBV6-5 and TRBJ1-1, with 7 bases matching TRBD1. Germline V gene sequence: CDR1 MNHEY, CDR2 SVGAGI. Trimming cost V 4 bases and J 3 bases; bases outside gene matches: 8. The CDR3 is 15 residues long.

This chain uses TRBV29-1 with TRBJ1-2; D is perhaps TRBD1 (6 bases). CDR1 and CDR2 from the germline V gene are SQVTM and ANQGSEA. The CDR3 length is 12 residues. V lost 2 bases to trimming and J lost 2 bases, with 6 bases between them. The DNA for the CDR3 is TGCAGCGTTGAAACAGGGAACTATGGCTACACCTTC. Its translation is CSVETGNYGYTF.

The rearrangement joins TRBV6-2 or TRBV6-3 to TRBJ1-1; D is perhaps TRBD1 (6 bases). V lost 0 bases and J 0 bases, leaving 8 bases between the germline ends. CDR1 MNHEY and CDR2 SVGEGT come from the germline V gene. The CDR3 extends over 15 amino acids. The CDR3, as DNA: TGTGCCAGCAGTTACTCATCAGGGGTGAACACTGAAGCTTTCTTT. It codes for CASSYSSGVNTEAFF.

This clonotype appeared a few times. The chain links TRBV28 to TRBJ2-1; D remains unclear. Germline lookup yields CDR1 MDHEN and CDR2 SYDVKM. The CDR3 is 11 residues long. V lost 6 bases and J lost 9, with 9 bases in between. CDR3 sequence: CASSGMGEQFF. In DNA, the CDR3 is TGTGCCAGCAGCGGAATGGGTGAGCAGTTCTTC.

This clonotype appeared once. The chain uses TRBV5-5 and TRBJ1-5; D ambiguous. Trimming stripped 0 bases from V and 4 bases from J, with 14 bases between. The CDR3 totals 16 residues. Germline-derived CDR1 and CDR2 are SGHKS and YYEKEE (reference sequence). Written as DNA, the CDR3 is TGTGCCAGCAGCTTGGCCGGCGGGGAGAGGAATCAGCCCCAGCATTTT. Protein product: CASSLAGGERNQPQHF. The full variable domain, its missing parts supplied by reference TRBV5-5 and TRBJ1-5, is DAGVTQSPTHLIKTRGQQVTLRCSPISGHKSVSWYQQVLGQGPQFIFQYYEKEERGRGNFPDRFSARQFPNYSSELNVNALLLGDSALYLCASSLAGGERNQPQHFGDGTRLSIL.

The chain employs TRBV20-1 and TRBJ2-7, with 7 nucleotides matching TRBD1. Germline V CDR1 and CDR2: DFQATT, SNEGSKA (reference sequence). V gave up 7 bases and J gave up 7 bases; unmatched junction bases: 10. This CDR3 is built from 12 residues. The CDR3 DNA sequence: TGCAGTGGTTACAGGGGCCTGGGGGAGCAGTACTTC. This encodes CSGYRGLGEQYF.

The V call is TRBV7-2, the J call TRBJ2-1, with D uncertain. V was trimmed by 1 base and J by 3 bases, leaving 13 bases between them. CDR3 length: 16 amino acids. Germline CDR1 reads SGHTA; CDR2 reads FQGNSA. CDR3 in DNA: TGTGCCAGCAGCTTAGGCAGTTATTCTCACTACAATGAGCAGTTCTTC. The encoded protein is CASSLGSYSHYNEQFF. The whole variable domain, remainder taken from reference TRBV7-2 and TRBJ2-1, is GAGVSQSPSNKVTEKGKDVELRCDPISGHTALYWYRQSLGQGLEFLIYFQGNSAPDKSGLPSDRFSAERTGGSVSTLTIQRTQQEDSAVYLCASSLGSYSHYNEQFFGPGTRLTVL.

This clonotype was recorded once. The chain has TRBV6-2 or TRBV6-3 and TRBJ1-4; 9 nucleotides agree with TRBD1. V shed 6 bases, J shed 8 bases, and the junction held 16 bases outside the gene matches. Germline CDR1 reads MNHEY; CDR2 reads SVGEGT. CDR3 size: 17 residues. The CDR3: CASRIGQGTPGAEKLFF. The CDR3 DNA is TGTGCCAGCAGAATAGGACAGGGGACACCCGGGGCCGAAAAACTGTTTTTT.

V usage is TRBV6-2 or TRBV6-3 and J usage is TRBJ1-1, with TRBD1 matching 9 bases. V was clipped by 6 bases and J by 5 bases; unmatched bases: 7. The length of the CDR3 is 14 residues. Germline assignment: CDR1 MNHEY and CDR2 SVGEGT. CDR3 DNA: TGTGCCAGCAGATACAGGGGGCAAAGGACTGAAGCTTTCTTT. It specifies CASRYRGQRTEAFF.

The chain carries TRBV27 and TRBJ2-1, with 7 bases lining up with TRBD2. Looked up from germline, CDR1 is MNHEY and CDR2 is SMNVEV (reference sequence). J was trimmed by 8 bases and V by 3 bases; bases with no gene match: 4. The CDR3 sequence is 13 residues long. CDR3 nucleotides: TGTGCCAGCAGTTTCGGACTAGTCTATGAGCAGTTCTTC. Translation gives CASSFGLVYEQFF.